This T cell receptor (beta chain) was retrieved from a study of cytomegalovirus exposure and HLA in healthy donors. V shed 0 bases and J 7 bases; nucleotides not matched to a gene: 3. CDR3 length equals 14 residues. Germline values: CDR1 LNHNV, CDR2 YYDKDF (reference sequence). The primer mix had 60 Vbeta and 13 Jbeta primers. Clones were read by immunoSEQ multiplex PCR, and TCRdb kept only the in-frame ones, dropping some. The sample has 60,000 to 75,000 clones; around four fifths are singletons. V usage is TRBV15 and J usage is TRBJ2-1; TRBD1 matches 7 bases. The specimen was PBMCs. The TCR was taken from a woman in her 30s in good health and CMV-seronegative. DNA of the CDR3: TGTGCCACCAGCAGAGACAGGGGGAGAAATGAGCAGTTCTTC. It specifies CATSRDRGRNEQFF.